This TCR beta chain was recovered during a study of identical twins. TCRdb redid the calling of the 5' RACE reads with MiXCR, one entry per CDR3 protein. The sample shows more than 1.5 million distinct CDR3 sequences, about 32% of them seen only once. This clonotype was counted between two and nine times. The receptor's source is a newborn girl in good health. The specimen was cord blood.

CDR3 DNA: TGTGCCAGCACCGCAGATCCGCGACTCTATGGCTACACCTTC. Its protein product is CASTADPRLYGYTF. V is TRBV12-3 or TRBV12-4 and J is TRBJ1-2; D gene ambiguous. The germline V and J ends were trimmed by 7 bases and 4 bases, with 16 bases remaining between them. The length of the CDR3 is 14 residues.